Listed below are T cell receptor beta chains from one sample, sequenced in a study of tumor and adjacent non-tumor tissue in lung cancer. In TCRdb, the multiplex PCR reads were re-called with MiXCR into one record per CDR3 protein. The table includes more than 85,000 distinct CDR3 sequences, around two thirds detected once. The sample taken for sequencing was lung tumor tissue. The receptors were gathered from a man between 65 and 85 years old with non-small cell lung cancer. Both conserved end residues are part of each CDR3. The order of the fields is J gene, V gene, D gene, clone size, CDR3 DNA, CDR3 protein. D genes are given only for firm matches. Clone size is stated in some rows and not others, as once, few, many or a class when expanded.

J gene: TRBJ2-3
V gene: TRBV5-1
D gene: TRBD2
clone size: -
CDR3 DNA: TGCGCCAGCAGCTTGGACTCTAGCGGGCCAAGCACAGATACGCACTATTTT
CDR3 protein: CASSLDSSGPSTDTHYF

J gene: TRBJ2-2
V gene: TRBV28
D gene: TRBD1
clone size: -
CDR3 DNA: TGTGCCAGCGTCCGGGACAGGGTGGGATCCGGGGAGCTGTTTTTT
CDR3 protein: CASVRDRVGSGELFF

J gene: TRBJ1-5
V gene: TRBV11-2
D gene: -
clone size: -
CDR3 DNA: TGTGCCAGCAGCGATGGGTGGGGGGCTGGTCAGCCCCAGCATTTT
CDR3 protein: CASSDGWGAGQPQHF

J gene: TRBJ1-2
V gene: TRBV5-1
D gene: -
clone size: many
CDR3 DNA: TGCGCCAGCAGCTTAAACAGGGCCGGCTACACCTTC
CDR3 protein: CASSLNRAGYTF

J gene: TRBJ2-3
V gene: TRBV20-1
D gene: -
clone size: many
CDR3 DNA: TGCAGTGCTAGAGATCAGGCCTACACAGATACGCAGTATTTT
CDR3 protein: CSARDQAYTDTQYF

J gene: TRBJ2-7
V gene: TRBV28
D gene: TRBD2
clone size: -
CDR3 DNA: TGTACCACCGTGAGGCGGGAGAGCGGCGAGCAGTACTTC
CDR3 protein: CTTVRRESGEQYF

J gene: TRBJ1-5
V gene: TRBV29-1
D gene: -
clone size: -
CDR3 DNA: TGCAGCGTTGGCCAGGACAGCAATCAACCCCAGCATTTT
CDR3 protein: CSVGQDSNQPQHF

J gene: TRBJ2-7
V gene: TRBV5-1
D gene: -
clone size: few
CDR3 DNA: TGCGCCAGCAGCCTCGATGGGGGCCCCTACGGAAGCAGGGTGGAGTACGAGCAGTACTTC
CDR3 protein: CASSLDGGPYGSRVEYEQYF

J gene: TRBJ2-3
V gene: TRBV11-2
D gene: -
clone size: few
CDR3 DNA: TGTGCCAGCAACTCTGAGAGCCGTAAAGGACTCCGAACTACAGATACGCAGTATTTT
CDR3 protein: CASNSESRKGLRTTDTQYF

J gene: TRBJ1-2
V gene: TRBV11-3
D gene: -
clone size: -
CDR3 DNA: TGTGCCAGCAGCCCAGCACCTTATGGCTACACCTTC
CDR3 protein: CASSPAPYGYTF

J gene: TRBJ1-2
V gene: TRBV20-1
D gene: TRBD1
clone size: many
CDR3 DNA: TGCAGTGCTACGACAGGGAGGTTCTCCTATGGCTACACCTTC
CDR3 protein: CSATTGRFSYGYTF

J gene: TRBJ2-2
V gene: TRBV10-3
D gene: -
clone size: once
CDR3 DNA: TGTGCCATCAATGGTGGGACCGGGGAGCTGTTTTTT
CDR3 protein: CAINGGTGELFF

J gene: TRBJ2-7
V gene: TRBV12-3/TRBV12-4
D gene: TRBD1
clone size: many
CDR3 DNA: TGTGCCAGCACCGGACGTTGGACAGGGGGTAACGAGCAGTACTTC
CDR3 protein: CASTGRWTGGNEQYF

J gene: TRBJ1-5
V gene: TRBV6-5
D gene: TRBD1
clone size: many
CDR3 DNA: TGTGCCAGCAGCTCCACAGGGGGCAATCAGCCCCAGCATTTT
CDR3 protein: CASSSTGGNQPQHF

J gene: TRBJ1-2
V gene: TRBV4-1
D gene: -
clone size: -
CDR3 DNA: TGCGCCAGCAGCCAATACCCCTCGAGCCGGGGCTACACCTTC
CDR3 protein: CASSQYPSSRGYTF

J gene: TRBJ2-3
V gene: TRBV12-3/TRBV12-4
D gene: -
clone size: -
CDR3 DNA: TGTGTCAGCAGTTTTGCGGTAACCACAGATACGCATTATTTT
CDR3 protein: CVSSFAVTTDTHYF

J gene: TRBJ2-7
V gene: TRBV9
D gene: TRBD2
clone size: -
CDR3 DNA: TGTACCAGCAGCGGGGGGGGAGTCGGCTACGAGCAGTACTTC
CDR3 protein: CTSSGGGVGYEQYF

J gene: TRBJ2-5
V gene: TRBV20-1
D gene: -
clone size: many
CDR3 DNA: TGCAGTGCCCAAAACCCCCGGATACAAGAGACCCAGTACTTC
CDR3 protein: CSAQNPRIQETQYF

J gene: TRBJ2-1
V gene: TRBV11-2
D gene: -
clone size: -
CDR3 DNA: TGTGCCAGCGGCCTTCAGCCCGGGGTCTCCTATAATGAGCAGTTCTTC
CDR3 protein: CASGLQPGVSYNEQFF

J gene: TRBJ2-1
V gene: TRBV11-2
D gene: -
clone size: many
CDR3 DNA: TGTGCCAGCAGCTGGAGAGAGAAGCTCTACAATGAGCAGTTCTTC
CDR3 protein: CASSWREKLYNEQFF